The 25 T cell receptor beta chains presented below share a single source sample, sequenced in a study of post-analysis software for immune sequencing data. Notes on the study in general: When patients were compared with controls, 4 or 5 TRBV segments were more frequent, TRBV5-6, TRBV5-1 and TRBV20-1 among them.

The TCR beta cDNA libraries carried unique molecular identifiers. Using its own MiXCR run on the PCR reads, TCRdb lists one record per CDR3 protein. Of 750,000 to 950,000 distinct CDR3 sequences in the sample, roughly 50% are singletons; the top ten hold 4% to 5.5%. Their antigens remain unidentified. The specimen sequenced was blood. These receptors all stem from a girl aged 5-17 years with multiple sclerosis.

J is TRBJ1-2 and V is TRBV14; TRBD1 matches 9 bases. This CDR3 spans 13 amino acids. CDR1 and CDR2 from the germline V gene are SGHDN and FVKESK. J gave up 7 bases and V 4 bases, and 4 bases lay outside the gene matches. The CDR3 DNA is TGTGCCAGCAGCCCCCTGACAGGGGGTGGCTACACCTTC. Amino acid sequence: CASSPLTGGGYTF.

The rearrangement uses TRBV9 and TRBJ2-1; 8 bases align to TRBD2. Germline CDR1 SGDLS, CDR2 YYNGEE. Trimming removed 1 base from V and 2 bases from J; junction bases left unmatched: 8. The CDR3 covers 17 residues. CDR3 sequence: CASSVSSGGGPYNEQFF. The CDR3 nucleotides read TGTGCCAGCAGCGTATCGAGCGGGGGCGGACCCTACAATGAGCAGTTCTTC. The full variable domain, in which reference TRBV9 and TRBJ2-1 provide the parts outside the CDR3, is DSGVTQTPKHLITATGQRVTLRCSPRSGDLSVYWYQQSLDQGLQFLIQYYNGEERAKGNILERFSAQQFPDLHSELNLSSLELGDSALYFCASSVSSGGGPYNEQFFGPGTRLTVL.

This chain connects TRBV29-1 to TRBJ2-5; possibly TRBD1 for D (5 bases). V shed 8 bases and J shed 2 bases, with 12 bases lying between them. The germline CDR1 and CDR2 sequences are SQVTM and ANQGSEA. CDR3 length: 12 amino acids. The CDR3 reads CSSPKGQETQYF. CDR3 DNA: TGCAGCTCGCCTAAGGGGCAAGAGACCCAGTACTTC. Looking up the rest from reference TRBV29-1 and TRBJ2-5 gives the full variable domain: SAVISQKPSRDICQRGTSLTIQCQVDSQVTMMFWYRQQPGQSLTLIATANQGSEATYESGFVIDKFPISRPNLTFSTLTVSNMSPEDSSIYLCSSPKGQETQYFGPGTRLLVL.

This clonotype has more than one count but fewer than ten. The chain has TRBV4-1 and TRBJ2-2; D ambiguous. CDR1 and CDR2 (germline): MGHRA, YSYEKL. V was cut by 10 bases and J by 1 base, with 10 bases left in between. The CDR3 consists of 13 residues. For the CDR3, the DNA is TGCGCCACAAGGACGGTGAACACCGGGGAGCTGTTTTTT. Residues: CATRTVNTGELFF.

This clonotype was counted between two and nine times. This rearrangement joins TRBV7-2 to TRBJ1-5; 9 bases line up with TRBD1. Germline CDR1 reads SGHTA; CDR2 reads FQGNSA. Trimming cost V 3 bases and J 6 bases; bases outside gene matches: 6. This CDR3 is 15 amino acids long. Here the CDR3 DNA reads TGTGCCAGCAGCTTTGCCGGACAGGGGTTTCAGCCCCAGCATTTT. Protein product: CASSFAGQGFQPQHF.

Comment on this clonotype: The junction and the germline gene differ at one end; a read error may be behind it. The V call is TRBV14, the J call TRBJ2-1; possibly TRBD1 for D (6 bases). The germline V gene encodes CDR1 SGHDN and CDR2 FVKESK. The CDR3 totals 16 residues. CDR3 DNA sequence: TGTGCCGGCAGCCAAGTAATAGGGGGAATCTACAATGAGCAGTTCTTC. Amino acid sequence: CAGSQVIGGIYNEQFF.

The chain uses TRBV5-6 and TRBJ2-4, with 7 bases matching TRBD1. The DNA end is more similar to TRBJ2-7, so the J call may be wrong. Germline CDR1 reads SGHDT; CDR2 reads YYEEEE. CDR3 size: 13 residues. CDR3 loop: CASSLTGDDEQYF. The CDR3 coding sequence is TGTGCCAGCAGCTTGACAGGGGACGACGAGCAGTACTTC.

The chain recombines TRBV29-1 with TRBJ1-1, with D perhaps TRBD1 (5 bases). Per the germline V gene, CDR1 is SQVTM and CDR2 is ANQGSEA. The V gene lost 3 bases and the J gene lost 1 base, with 9 bases spanning the gap. This CDR3 has 13 amino acids. CDR3 DNA: TGCAGCGTTGAGCGGGGCAAGAACACTGAAGCTTTCTTT. Protein sequence: CSVERGKNTEAFF.

Written as DNA, the CDR3 is TGCAGCGTTGAATGGCTAGCGGGAAACGAGCAGTACTTC. Its translation: CSVEWLAGNEQYF. The chain joins TRBV29-1 to TRBJ2-5, with 9 bases fitting TRBD2. The DNA matches TRBJ2-7 better at its end, which makes the J call doubtful. The CDR3 loop spans 13 amino acids. Germline V CDR1 and CDR2: SQVTM, ANQGSEA.

This clonotype was counted ten times or more. Here the CDR3 reads CASSQTSGRGDEQFF. In DNA form, the CDR3 reads TGTGCCAGCAGCCAGACTAGCGGGAGAGGTGATGAGCAGTTCTTC. The chain recombines TRBV6-4 with TRBJ2-1; 12 bases are a match to TRBD2. This CDR3 contains 15 residues. After removal of 6 bases from V and 8 bases from J, the junction contained 8 bases not matched to a gene. Germline V lookup: CDR1 MRHNA, CDR2 SNTAGT.

V and J are TRBV5-1 and TRBJ1-3, with 7 bases fitting TRBD1. Germline V CDR1 and CDR2: SGHRS, YFSETQ. The CDR3 loop spans 16 amino acids. The junction had 7 bases not matched to a gene; V was cut back by 4 bases and J by 0 bases. CDR3 nucleotides: TGCGCCAGCAGCACAAGGGGGCACAGCTCTGGAAACACCATATATTTT. Encoded protein: CASSTRGHSSGNTIYF.

CDR3 bases: TGTGCCAGCAGCCCCTGGCGGGGGCCTACGGGGAATGAGCAGTTCTTC. This gives the protein CASSPWRGPTGNEQFF. The V gene is TRBV6-2 or TRBV6-3, the J gene TRBJ2-1; the D gene is possibly TRBD2 (7 bases). The V gene's germline CDR1 is MNHEY and CDR2 SVGEGT. The CDR3 runs 16 residues. V was trimmed by 6 bases and J by 7 bases, leaving 22 bases between them.

The J gene is TRBJ2-5, the V gene TRBV4-2; a possible D gene is TRBD2 (7 bases). The J call may be mistaken, given a closer DNA end match to TRBJ2-7. The germline gives CDR1 LGHNA, CDR2 YNFKEQ. This CDR3 is 12 amino acids long. The CDR3 DNA sequence: TGTGCCAGCAGGAGGGGGGGGAACGAGCAGTACTTC. This sequence encodes CASRRGGNEQYF.

V and J are TRBV10-2 and TRBJ2-3; D ambiguous. This CDR3 has 16 residues. Germline values: CDR1 WSHSY, CDR2 SAAADI. Trimming removed 5 bases at V and 4 bases at J, with 19 bases between. CDR3 DNA: TGCGCCAGCAGTACCCTGACGCCTTCGGTGGCAGATACGCAGTATTTT. Protein product: CASSTLTPSVADTQYF.

This clonotype showed up just once. The chain carries TRBV29-1 and TRBJ2-1; D may match TRBD1 or TRBD2 (5 bases each). From germline, CDR1 is SQVTM and CDR2 ANQGSEA. The germline V and J ends were trimmed by 1 base and 8 bases, with 24 bases remaining between them. The CDR3 length is 17 residues. In DNA, the CDR3 is TGCAGCGTTGAAGCTGGGGCCCATGAGGTTCGGGGAGATGAGCAGTTCTTC. Translated: CSVEAGAHEVRGDEQFF.

The chain joins TRBV20-1 to TRBJ2-7, with 7 bases fitting TRBD1. The J segment lost 3 bases and the V segment lost 0 bases, leaving 8 bases of the junction unmatched. CDR1 and CDR2 (germline): DFQATT, SNEGSKA (reference sequence). The CDR3 runs to 15 residues. CDR3 DNA sequence: TGCAGTGCTAGAGATCTTACAGGGGAAAGCTACGAGCAGTACTTC. Its translation is CSARDLTGESYEQYF.

This chain links TRBV9 with TRBJ2-3; D is undetermined. Germline CDR1 and CDR2: SGDLS and YYNGEE. The V and J ends lost 0 bases and 2 bases respectively, with 22 bases between them. The CDR3 has 19 amino acids. The CDR3 region has the DNA TGTGCCAGCAGCGTAGCTTTCGGAGACGATGGCGGATTCACAGATACGCAGTATTTT. Its translation: CASSVAFGDDGGFTDTQYF.

The chain couples TRBV25-1 to TRBJ2-4; 9 nucleotides line up with TRBD1. CDR1 MGHDK and CDR2 SYGVNS come from the germline V gene. The CDR3 contains 14 residues. V lost 1 base and J lost 13; bases outside the gene matches: 8. CDR3 in DNA: TGTGCCAGCAGTGAATCCACAGGGGGCTTGGAGCAGTACTTC. It translates to CASSESTGGLEQYF.

The CDR3 DNA reads as TGTGCCAGCAGCCCCCCCACAAGGAGCTCCTACAATGAGCAGTTCTTC. It translates to CASSPPTRSSYNEQFF. V and J are TRBV11-2 and TRBJ2-1, with D unresolved. The V gene lost 5 bases and the J gene lost 0 bases, with 14 bases spanning the gap. Germline-derived CDR1 and CDR2 are SGHAT and FQNNGV. CDR3 length: 16 amino acids.

The rearrangement links TRBV20-1 to TRBJ2-3; the match to TRBD2 covers 13 bases. Unmatched junction bases numbered 25, after V lost 6 bases and J lost 1 base. The germline V gene has CDR1 DFQATT and CDR2 SNEGSKA (reference sequence). The CDR3 is 22 residues long. The CDR3 nucleotides are TGCAGTGCAAGGACATCAAACCCTCTCCCGGGACTAGCGGGACTTCGCACAGATACGCAGTATTTT. Its protein is CSARTSNPLPGLAGLRTDTQYF.

The chain links TRBV10-3 to TRBJ2-1; no reliable D call. Looked up from germline, CDR1 is ENHRY and CDR2 is SYGVKD. The V end lost 4 bases, the J end lost 4 bases, and 14 bases lay between the germline ends. The CDR3 is 15 amino acids. In DNA, the CDR3 is TGTGCCATCAGTGGTGGGCTACCCACTTACAATGAGCAGTTCTTC. It codes for CAISGGLPTYNEQFF.

This clonotype has only a few counts. The V call is TRBV20-1, the J call TRBJ2-5, with 11 bases matching TRBD2. The V gene end was trimmed by 6 bases and the J gene end by 2 bases; junction bases not matched to a gene: 14. The CDR3 extends over 17 amino acids. CDR1 is DFQATT and CDR2 is SNEGSKA in the germline V gene (reference sequence). The CDR3 region has the DNA TGCAGTGCCTACAGGGGTTCTAGCGGGGGGTTTCAAGAGACCCAGTACTTC. It translates to CSAYRGSSGGFQETQYF.

Remarks on this clonotype: This clone may be a read error of a much larger clone one base away. The chain joins TRBV11-2 to TRBJ2-1; 15 bases map to TRBD2. V was pared by 8 bases and J by 4 bases, with 15 bases of the junction left unmatched. Looked up from germline, CDR1 is SGHAT and CDR2 is FQNNGV. The CDR3 spans 19 residues. For the CDR3, the DNA is TGTGCCAGCGCCTCGGTCGGAGGGACTAGCGGGGGGTCGTACAATGAGCAGTTCTTC. It encodes CASASVGGTSGGSYNEQFF.

This clonotype turned up a few times. The chain recombines TRBV6-1 with TRBJ2-7, with TRBD2 identical over 8 bases. The CDR3 is 15 residues long. Looked up from germline, CDR1 is MNHNS and CDR2 is SASEGT. Trimming removed 2 bases from V and 4 bases from J; junction bases left unmatched: 7. The CDR3 nucleotides read TGTGCCAGCAGTGAACGGAGCGGGAGCCCATACGAGCAGTACTTC. This sequence encodes CASSERSGSPYEQYF.

This clonotype was detected a few times. The J gene is TRBJ1-5, the V gene TRBV20-1; D is uncertain. The germline V gene encodes CDR1 DFQATT and CDR2 SNEGSKA (reference sequence). The CDR3 contains 12 residues. V gave up 4 bases and J gave up 5 bases, with 9 bases separating them. In nucleotides, the CDR3 is TGCAGTGCTAAGTCTGGGGATCAGCCCCAGCATTTT. Protein sequence: CSAKSGDQPQHF.